The T cell receptor (beta chain) under discussion was sequenced for a study of control samples from healthy donors and cancer patients. The repertoire was sequenced with immunoSEQ multiplex PCR; TCRdb's copy has only in-frame clones and lacks some. The profile covers around 130,000 clones, with about 88% appearing a single time and 3.2% taken by the ten largest. Trimming took 3 bases from V and 0 from J, leaving 10 bases between them. This CDR3 has 15 residues. Germline loops: CDR1 MDHEN, CDR2 SYDVKM. The gene calls are TRBV28 and TRBJ2-3; possibly TRBD2 for D (6 bases). This TCR came from a man aged 50-60 years in good health. Sequenced: blood. CDR3 sequence: CASSFGGMSTDTQYF. CDR3 sequence (DNA): TGTGCCAGCAGTTTCGGGGGAATGAGCACAGATACGCAGTATTTT.